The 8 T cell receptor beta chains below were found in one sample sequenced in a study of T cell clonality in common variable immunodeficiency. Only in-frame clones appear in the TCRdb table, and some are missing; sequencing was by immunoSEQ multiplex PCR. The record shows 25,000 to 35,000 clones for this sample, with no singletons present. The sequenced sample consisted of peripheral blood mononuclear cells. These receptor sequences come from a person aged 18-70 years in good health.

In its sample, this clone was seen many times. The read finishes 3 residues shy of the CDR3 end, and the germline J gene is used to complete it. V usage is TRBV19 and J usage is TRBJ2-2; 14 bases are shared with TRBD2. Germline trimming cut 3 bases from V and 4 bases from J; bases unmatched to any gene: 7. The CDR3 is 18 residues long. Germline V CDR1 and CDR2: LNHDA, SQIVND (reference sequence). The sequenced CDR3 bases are TGTGCCAGTAGTATGGGACTAGCGGGAGTTTCCGGCACCGGGGAG. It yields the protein CASSMGLAGVSGTGE. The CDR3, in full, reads CASSMGLAGVSGTGELFF. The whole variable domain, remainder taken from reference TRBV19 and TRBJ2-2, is DGGITQSPKYLFRKEGQNVTLSCEQNLNHDAMYWYRQDPGQGLRLIYYSQIVNDFQKGDIAEGYSVSREKKESFPLTVTSAQKNPTAFYLCASSMGLAGVSGTGELFFGEGSRLTVL.

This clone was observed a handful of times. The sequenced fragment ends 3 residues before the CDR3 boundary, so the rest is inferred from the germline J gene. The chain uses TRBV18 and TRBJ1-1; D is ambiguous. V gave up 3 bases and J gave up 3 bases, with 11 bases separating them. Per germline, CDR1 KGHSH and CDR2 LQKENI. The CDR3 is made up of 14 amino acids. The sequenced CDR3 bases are TGTGCCAGCTCACCTCATTTAGTCTACACTGAA. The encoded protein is CASSPHLVYTE. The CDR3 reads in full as CASSPHLVYTEAFF.

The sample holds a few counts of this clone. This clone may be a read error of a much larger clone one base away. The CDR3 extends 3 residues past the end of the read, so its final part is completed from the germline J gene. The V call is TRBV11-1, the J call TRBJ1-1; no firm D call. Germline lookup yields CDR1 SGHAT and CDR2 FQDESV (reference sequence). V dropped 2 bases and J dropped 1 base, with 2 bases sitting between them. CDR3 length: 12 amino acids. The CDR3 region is CASSLQNTEAFF. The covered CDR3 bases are TGTGCCAGCAGCTTACAGAACACTGAA.

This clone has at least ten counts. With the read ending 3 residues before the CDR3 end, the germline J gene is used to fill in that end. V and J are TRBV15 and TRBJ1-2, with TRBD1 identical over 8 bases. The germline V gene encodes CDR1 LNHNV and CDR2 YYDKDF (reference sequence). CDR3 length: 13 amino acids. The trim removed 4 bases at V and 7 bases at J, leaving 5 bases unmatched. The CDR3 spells CATSIRTGSGYTF. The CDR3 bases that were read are TGTGCCACCAGCATTAGGACAGGGTCTGGC.

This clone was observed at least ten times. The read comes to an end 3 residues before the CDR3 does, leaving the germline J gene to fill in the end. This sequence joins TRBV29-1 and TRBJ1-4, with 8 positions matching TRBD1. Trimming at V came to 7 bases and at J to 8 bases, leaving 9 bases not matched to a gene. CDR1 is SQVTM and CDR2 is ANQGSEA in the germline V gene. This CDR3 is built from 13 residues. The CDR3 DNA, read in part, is TGCAGCGCCGGACAGGGCGGGGGAGAAAAA. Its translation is CSAGQGGGEK. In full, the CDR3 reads CSAGQGGGEKLFF.

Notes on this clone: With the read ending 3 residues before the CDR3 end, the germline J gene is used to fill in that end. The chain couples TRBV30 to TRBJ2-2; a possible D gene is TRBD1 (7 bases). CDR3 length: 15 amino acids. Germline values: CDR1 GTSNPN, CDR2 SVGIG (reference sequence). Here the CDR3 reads CACATGDSGANVLFF. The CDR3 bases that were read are TGTGCCTGTGCTACAGGGGACTCTGGGGCCAACGTG.

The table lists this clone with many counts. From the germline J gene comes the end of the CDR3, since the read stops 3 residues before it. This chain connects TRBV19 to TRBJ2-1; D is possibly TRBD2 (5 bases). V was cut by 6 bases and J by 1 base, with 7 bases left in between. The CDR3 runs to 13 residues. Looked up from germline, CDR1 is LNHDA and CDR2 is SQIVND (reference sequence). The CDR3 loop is CASSGGSYNEQFF. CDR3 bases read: TGTGCCAGTAGCGGCGGGTCCTACAATGAG.

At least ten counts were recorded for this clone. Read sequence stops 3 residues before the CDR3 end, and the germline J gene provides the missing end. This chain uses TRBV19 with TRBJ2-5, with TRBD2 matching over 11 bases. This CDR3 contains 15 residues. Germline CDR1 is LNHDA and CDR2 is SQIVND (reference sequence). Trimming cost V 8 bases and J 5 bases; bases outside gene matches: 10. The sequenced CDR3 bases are TGTGCCAGTCCTAGAGTAGCGGGAGGGTGGGAGACC. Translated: CASPRVAGGWET. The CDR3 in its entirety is CASPRVAGGWETQYF.